A selection of T cell receptor beta chains follows, all from one sample in a study of cytomegalovirus exposure and HLA in healthy donors. Using immunoSEQ multiplex PCR, the repertoire was profiled, and TCRdb retains in-frame clones only, with some absent. The repertoire consists of some 100,000 clones, with over 60% occurring once and the leading ten covering less than 3.5%. Sequencing was carried out using PBMCs. The receptors originated from a male donor in good health and CMV-seropositive. CDR3s include the opening cysteine and the closing phenylalanine or tryptophan. The order of the fields is J gene, V gene, CDR3 protein.

j_gene: TRBJ1-1
v_gene: TRBV6-5
CDR3aa: CASSFREAGTEAFF

j_gene: TRBJ1-4
v_gene: TRBV5-5
CDR3aa: CASSLSAGGVEKLFF

j_gene: TRBJ1-5
v_gene: TRBV12-5
CDR3aa: CASGFSYVHQPQHF

j_gene: TRBJ1-6
v_gene: TRBV7-9
CDR3aa: CASSPTGSSSPLHF

j_gene: TRBJ1-1
v_gene: TRBV5-1
CDR3aa: CASSLAGYGTEAFF

j_gene: TRBJ1-1
v_gene: TRBV5-1
CDR3aa: CASSEASTTEAFF

j_gene: TRBJ1-5
v_gene: TRBV5-1
CDR3aa: CASSFLEGQPQHF

j_gene: TRBJ1-1
v_gene: TRBV27
CDR3aa: CASSPRTGSTEAFF

j_gene: TRBJ1-4
v_gene: TRBV6-1
CDR3aa: CASSEAWAVLNEKLFF

j_gene: TRBJ1-1
v_gene: TRBV29-1
CDR3aa: CSTSQGWNTEAFF

j_gene: TRBJ2-7
v_gene: TRBV5-1
CDR3aa: CASSPGYEQYF

j_gene: TRBJ1-1
v_gene: TRBV2
CDR3aa: CASSEELGREAFF

j_gene: TRBJ1-4
v_gene: TRBV6-5
CDR3aa: CASSYSSAALGEKLFF

j_gene: TRBJ2-1
v_gene: TRBV30
CDR3aa: CAWSVKRGGFF

j_gene: TRBJ1-2
v_gene: TRBV11-2
CDR3aa: CASSSGGHGGYTF

j_gene: TRBJ1-2
v_gene: TRBV7-2
CDR3aa: CASLGVQGRYGYTF

j_gene: TRBJ1-5
v_gene: TRBV12-5
CDR3aa: CASGLSGGAGGPQHF

j_gene: TRBJ1-2
v_gene: TRBV10-3
CDR3aa: CAIRGGALFRMGYTF

j_gene: TRBJ1-1
v_gene: TRBV21-1
CDR3aa: CASSGIQVRDTEAFF

j_gene: TRBJ1-5
v_gene: TRBV7-8
CDR3aa: CASSLGSDQPQHF

j_gene: TRBJ1-5
v_gene: TRBV30
CDR3aa: CAWGGQANNQPQHF

j_gene: TRBJ1-4
v_gene: TRBV15
CDR3aa: CATSRGAGVNEKLFF

j_gene: TRBJ2-7
v_gene: TRBV7-2
CDR3aa: CASSLGGGTYEQYF

j_gene: TRBJ2-3
v_gene: TRBV6-5
CDR3aa: CASSYGPLTDTQYF

j_gene: TRBJ1-1
v_gene: TRBV30
CDR3aa: CAWSVPTGGRAFF

j_gene: TRBJ1-6
v_gene: TRBV6-5
CDR3aa: CASSYVQGGNSPLHF

j_gene: TRBJ2-3
v_gene: TRBV5-1
CDR3aa: CASSLVSRGTTDTQYF

j_gene: TRBJ1-4
v_gene: TRBV30
CDR3aa: CAWSPEGQGPGKLFF

j_gene: TRBJ2-5
v_gene: TRBV6-6
CDR3aa: CASTEGIETQYF

j_gene: TRBJ1-2
v_gene: TRBV4-1
CDR3aa: CASSQPDRANYGYTF

j_gene: TRBJ2-1
v_gene: TRBV2
CDR3aa: CASSRGRGVNNEQFF

j_gene: TRBJ2-7
v_gene: TRBV5-5
CDR3aa: CASSFSLTSGVSYEQYF

j_gene: TRBJ2-1
v_gene: TRBV6-1
CDR3aa: CASSMLGTAYNEQFF

j_gene: TRBJ2-7
v_gene: TRBV27
CDR3aa: CASSRNSVGSYEQYF

j_gene: TRBJ1-5
v_gene: TRBV27
CDR3aa: CASSSWTTSNQPQHF

j_gene: TRBJ1-2
v_gene: TRBV6-1
CDR3aa: CASSEGGPRGYGYTF

j_gene: TRBJ2-7
v_gene: TRBV27
CDR3aa: CASRTGDSYEQYF

j_gene: TRBJ2-7
v_gene: TRBV12-5
CDR3aa: CASGLAGAGGSYEQYF

j_gene: TRBJ1-1
v_gene: TRBV5-4
CDR3aa: CASSLGRGGTEAFF

j_gene: TRBJ2-5
v_gene: TRBV7-9
CDR3aa: CASSAGPSQYF

j_gene: TRBJ1-1
v_gene: TRBV7-2
CDR3aa: CASSRQGNTEAFF

j_gene: TRBJ2-2
v_gene: TRBV6-5
CDR3aa: CASRRTGRSTGELFF

j_gene: TRBJ1-1
v_gene: TRBV7-3
CDR3aa: CASSLTPGQLNTEAFF